The 19 T cell receptor beta chains below come from one sample, sequenced in a study of T cell changes during pregnancy in multiple sclerosis. Using immunoSEQ multiplex PCR, the repertoire was profiled, and TCRdb retains in-frame clones only, with some absent. The data show approximately 84,000 clones, with roughly 94% seen just once and around 0.97% held by the top ten. Sequencing used peripheral blood, obtained in the second trimester of pregnancy. These receptors were collected from a female donor in good health, enrolled as a control in a pregnancy study.

This clone showed up just a few times. The chain links TRBV7-2 to TRBJ2-1; the match to TRBD1 covers 7 bases. With V trimmed by 3 bases and J by 9 bases, 2 bases remained unmatched. This CDR3 comprises 12 residues. CDR1 and CDR2 from the germline V gene are SGHTA and FQGNSA. CDR3 DNA sequence: TGTGCCAGCAGCTTCCAGGGGGTTGAGCAGTTCTTC. Translation gives CASSFQGVEQFF. The whole variable domain, remainder taken from reference TRBV7-2 and TRBJ2-1, is GAGVSQSPSNKVTEKGKDVELRCDPISGHTALYWYRQSLGQGLEFLIYFQGNSAPDKSGLPSDRFSAERTGGSVSTLTIQRTQQEDSAVYLCASSFQGVEQFFGPGTRLTVL.

The rearrangement links TRBV6-1 to TRBJ2-3; D is possibly TRBD1 (6 bases). From germline, CDR1 is MNHNS and CDR2 SASEGT. The CDR3 consists of 14 residues. Trimming left V 8 bases short and J 2 bases short, with 14 bases between. As DNA, the CDR3 is TGTGCCAGCTTGGACAGCCGCATCACAGATACGCAGTATTTT. Its translation: CASLDSRITDTQYF.

This clone has only one observation. The genes are TRBV12-5 and TRBJ2-3; 10 positions match TRBD1. There are 15 residues in the CDR3. After removal of 6 bases from V and 2 bases from J, the junction contained 5 bases not matched to a gene. Germline assignment: CDR1 LGHNT and CDR2 FRNRAP. CDR3 sequence: CASGRGQGNTDTQYF. CDR3 nucleotide sequence: TGTGCTAGTGGCCGGGGACAGGGGAACACAGATACGCAGTATTTT.

This chain uses TRBV7-8 with TRBJ1-5, with a possible D match to TRBD1 (6 bases). Per germline, CDR1 SGHVS and CDR2 FQNEAQ. This CDR3 spans 17 amino acids. V was shortened by 4 bases and J by 5 bases, with 21 bases between the two germline ends. Here the CDR3 reads CASSSPATDSRDQPQHF. CDR3 bases: TGTGCCAGCAGCTCACCTGCAACGGACAGCAGGGATCAGCCCCAGCATTTT.

CDR3 nucleotide sequence: TGCGCCAGCAGCCAAGGACTAGCGGGAGCCGGCGAGACCCAGTACTTC. It encodes CASSQGLAGAGETQYF. V is TRBV4-1 and J is TRBJ2-5; TRBD2 agrees at 12 bases. Germline V gene sequence: CDR1 MGHRA, CDR2 YSYEKL. CDR3 length: 16 residues. V shed 1 base and J 5 bases; nucleotides not matched to a gene: 5.

The CDR3 region has the DNA TGTGCCAGCAGTACAGGTTGGCCCTACAATGAGCAGTTCTTC. Translation: CASSTGWPYNEQFF. This rearrangement joins TRBV27 to TRBJ2-1; possible D gene TRBD1, 5 bases. Trimming removed 5 bases at V and 2 bases at J, with 10 bases between. Germline CDR1 MNHEY, CDR2 SMNVEV (reference sequence). This CDR3 comprises 14 residues.

The genes are TRBV28 and TRBJ2-2, with 9 bases fitting TRBD1. V trimming: 5 bases; J trimming: 10 bases; junction bases outside the gene matches: 11. The V gene's germline CDR1 is MDHEN and CDR2 SYDVKM. The CDR3 length is 15 residues. CDR3 bases: TGTGCCAGCAGTGGAATCCGGGACAGGGCTGAGGAGCTGTTTTTT. It codes for CASSGIRDRAEELFF.

The V and J genes are TRBV7-9 and TRBJ2-5; 7 positions agree with TRBD2. The CDR3 contains 18 residues. Trimming at V came to 2 bases and at J to 2 bases, leaving 14 bases not matched to a gene. Per germline, CDR1 SEHNR and CDR2 FQNEAQ (reference sequence). The chain's CDR3 is CASSLKAGRGSRQETQYF. The CDR3, as DNA: TGTGCCAGCAGCTTAAAAGCGGGACGAGGTTCACGGCAAGAGACCCAGTACTTC.

This rearrangement joins TRBV6-1 to TRBJ1-5, with D possibly matching TRBD1 (6 bases). The germline V and J ends were trimmed by 1 base and 5 bases, with 15 bases remaining between them. Germline V gives CDR1 MNHNS, CDR2 SASEGT. The CDR3 has 16 amino acids. The CDR3 spells CASSEGRGEGDQPQHF. DNA of the CDR3: TGTGCCAGCAGTGAAGGTCGTGGGGAGGGGGATCAGCCCCAGCATTTT.

The V gene is TRBV7-9, the J gene TRBJ2-2; TRBD2 matches at 11 bases. CDR1 is SEHNR, CDR2 FQNEAQ, per germline (reference sequence). CDR3 size: 16 residues. V gave up 5 bases and J gave up 6 bases; unmatched junction bases: 8. CDR3 bases: TGTGCCAGCAGCCCCACTAGCGGGAGCATCTCCGGGGAGCTGTTTTTT. Protein: CASSPTSGSISGELFF. Drawing the rest from reference TRBV7-9 and TRBJ2-2, the complete variable domain is DTGVSQNPRHKITKRGQNVTFRCDPISEHNRLYWYRQTLGQGPEFLTYFQNEAQLEKSRLLSDRFSAERPKGSFSTLEIQRTEQGDSAMYLCASSPTSGSISGELFFGEGSRLTVL.

CDR3 protein: CASSQDRGITISEQFF. The CDR3 nucleotides read TGTGCCAGCAGCCAAGATCGTGGCATAACCATTTCTGAGCAGTTCTTC. The V call is TRBV14, the J call TRBJ2-1, with no clear D. This CDR3 spans 16 amino acids. V was clipped by 0 bases and J by 9 bases, with 18 bases between them. Germline loops: CDR1 SGHDN, CDR2 FVKESK. Using reference TRBV14 and TRBJ2-1 for the parts outside the CDR3, the full variable domain is EAGVTQFPSHSVIEKGQTVTLRCDPISGHDNLYWYRRVMGKEIKFLLHFVKESKQDESGMPNNRFLAERTGGTYSTLKVQPAELEDSGVYFCASSQDRGITISEQFFGPGTRLTVL.

The genes are TRBV5-1 and TRBJ2-5, with D perhaps TRBD2 (5 bases). The V gene's germline CDR1 is SGHRS and CDR2 YFSETQ. The CDR3 length is 13 residues. V shed 1 base and J shed 5 bases, with 9 bases lying between them. The CDR3 nucleotides read TGCGCCAGCAGCTTGCAACCGGGGGAGACCCAGTACTTC. Translated: CASSLQPGETQYF.

The chain carries TRBV7-9 and TRBJ2-6; 8 positions agree with TRBD1. V trimming: 1 base; J trimming: 3 bases; junction bases outside the gene matches: 8. The CDR3 runs to 18 residues. The V gene's germline CDR1 is SEHNR and CDR2 FQNEAQ (reference sequence). CDR3 in DNA: TGTGCCAGCAGCTTAGAAGGTGGCAGGGGGCGTGGGGCCAACGTCCTGACTTTC. It codes for CASSLEGGRGRGANVLTF.

The chain combines TRBV5-1 with TRBJ1-1; D is ambiguous. The V end was cut by 0 bases, the J end by 2 bases, with 5 bases between. This CDR3 comprises 13 residues. Germline V CDR1 and CDR2: SGHRS, YFSETQ. CDR3 residues: CASSLGSNTEAFF. The CDR3 DNA follows: TGCGCCAGCAGCTTGGGCAGTAACACTGAAGCTTTCTTT.

The rearrangement links TRBV11-2 to TRBJ2-5; 7 nucleotides align to TRBD2. The CDR3 runs to 14 residues. J gave up 2 bases and V 1 base, and 1 base lay outside the gene matches. Germline V gene data show CDR1 as SGHAT and CDR2 as FQNNGV. CDR3 nucleotides: TGTGCCAGCAGCTTAGGACTAGCACAAGAGACCCAGTACTTC. Its protein is CASSLGLAQETQYF.

This chain connects TRBV27 to TRBJ2-6; D is perhaps TRBD1 (6 bases). Germline CDR1 reads MNHEY; CDR2 reads SMNVEV (reference sequence). The CDR3 extends over 14 amino acids. Trimming left V 6 bases short and J 4 bases short, with 10 bases between. CDR3 nucleotides: TGTGCCAGCAGCCAGGGGACGGGGGCCAACGTCCTGACTTTC. Residues: CASSQGTGANVLTF.

V gene TRBV2 combines with J gene TRBJ1-4, with 7 bases aligning to TRBD1. Germline trimming cut 8 bases from V and 8 bases from J; bases unmatched to any gene: 8. The CDR3 is made up of 13 amino acids. Germline V gene lookup returns CDR1 SNHLY and CDR2 FYNNEI. The CDR3 coding sequence is TGTGCCAGCTCGGGACAGTTGGACGAAAAACTGTTTTTT. Its protein is CASSGQLDEKLFF. The entire variable domain, with the rest obtained from reference TRBV2 and TRBJ1-4, is as follows: EPEVTQTPSHQVTQMGQEVILRCVPISNHLYFYWYRQILGQKVEFLVSFYNNEISEKSEIFDDQFSVERPDGSNFTLKIRSTKLEDSAMYFCASSGQLDEKLFFGSGTQLSVL.

With regard to this clone: This sample also contains other DNA sequences that code for the same CDR3. V is TRBV9 and J is TRBJ2-1; 11 positions agree with TRBD2. The V gene's germline CDR1 is SGDLS and CDR2 YYNGEE. This CDR3 is built from 15 residues. The V gene end was trimmed by 3 bases and the J gene end by 4 bases; junction bases not matched to a gene: 3. As DNA, the CDR3 is TGTGCCAGCAGCGCCCGACTAGCGGGGTACAATGAGCAGTTCTTC. This gives the protein CASSARLAGYNEQFF.

The chain has TRBV6-1 and TRBJ2-5, with 7 bases identical to TRBD1. The CDR3 sequence is 13 residues long. Germline assignment: CDR1 MNHNS and CDR2 SASEGT. J lost 4 bases, V lost 4 bases, and 3 bases had no gene match. The CDR3 sequence: CASSARGRETQYF. DNA for the CDR3: TGTGCCAGCAGTGCTAGGGGGCGAGAGACCCAGTACTTC.